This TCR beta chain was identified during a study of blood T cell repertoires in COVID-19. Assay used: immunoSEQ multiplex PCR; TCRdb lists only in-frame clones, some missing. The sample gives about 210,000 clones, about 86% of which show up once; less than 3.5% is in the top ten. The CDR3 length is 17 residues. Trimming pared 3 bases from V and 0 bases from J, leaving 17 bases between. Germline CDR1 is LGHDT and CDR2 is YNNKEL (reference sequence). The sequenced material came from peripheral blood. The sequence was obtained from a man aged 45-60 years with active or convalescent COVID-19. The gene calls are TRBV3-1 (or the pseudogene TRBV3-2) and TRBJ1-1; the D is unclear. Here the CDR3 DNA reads TGTGCCAGCAGCCATGGATCCGCGGGGAGGTTGAACACTGAAGCTTTCTTT. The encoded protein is CASSHGSAGRLNTEAFF.